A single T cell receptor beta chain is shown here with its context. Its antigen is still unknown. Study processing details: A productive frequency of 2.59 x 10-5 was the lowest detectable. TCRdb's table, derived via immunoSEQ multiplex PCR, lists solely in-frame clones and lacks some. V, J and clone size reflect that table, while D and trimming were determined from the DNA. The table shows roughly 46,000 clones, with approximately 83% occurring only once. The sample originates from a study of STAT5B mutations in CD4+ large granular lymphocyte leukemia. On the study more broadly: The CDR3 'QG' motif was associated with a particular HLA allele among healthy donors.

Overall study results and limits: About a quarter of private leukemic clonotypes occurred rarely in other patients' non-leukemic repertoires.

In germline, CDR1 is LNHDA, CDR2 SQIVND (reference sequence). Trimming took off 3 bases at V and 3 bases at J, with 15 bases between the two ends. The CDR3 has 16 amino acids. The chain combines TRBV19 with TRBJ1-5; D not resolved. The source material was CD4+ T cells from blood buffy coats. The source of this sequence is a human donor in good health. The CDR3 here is CASSIFGRTDNQPQHF. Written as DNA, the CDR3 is TGTGCCAGTAGTATTTTTGGGAGAACGGACAATCAGCCCCAGCATTTT.